The T cell receptor delta chain under discussion was sequenced for a study of delta chains in infants with herpesvirus infections. Gamma-chain- and delta-chain-specific primers converted PBMC RNA into TCR cDNA. TCRdb reanalysed the RT-PCR reads via CATT. Of 1,400 or so delta-chain clones in the sample, about 7% were seen once. This clone is medium-sized (0.01 to 0.1%). The material was peripheral blood, obtained at time point 1 of longitudinal follow-up. This TCR was sampled from a human donor who was a Ugandan infant, either HIV-exposed or HIV-unexposed (not recorded which).

The CDR3 nucleotides are TGTGCTCTTGGGGAAGGCCTTCCCGCCGGGGCAAATAAACTCATCTTT. Its protein product is CALGEGLPAGANKLIF. The chain employs TRDV1 and TRDJ1; weak D call: TRDD2 (6 bases). The ends were cut back, 2 bases at V and 6 bases at J, with 19 bases in the middle. Germline-derived CDR1 and CDR2 are TSWWSYY and QGS. This CDR3 is 16 amino acids long.